This T cell receptor beta chain was profiled in a study of cytomegalovirus exposure and HLA in healthy donors. As for the study in general: Early released data comprised about 90 million unique TCRs from HLA-typed donors.

About this clone: Its cognate antigen is unknown.

The PCR contained 60 Vbeta and 13 Jbeta primers. The protocol was immunoSEQ multiplex PCR, while the TCRdb copy is restricted to in-frame clones and leaves out a portion. The sample holds 75,000 to 100,000 clones, less than 70% seen once. The study's findings and limits: It was confirmed in vitro that three of the CMV-associated chains were specific for CMV antigens.

CDR3 size: 16 residues. Germline V gene data show CDR1 as SGHDT and CDR2 as YYEEEE. V lost 4 bases and J lost 8; bases outside the gene matches: 16. The gene calls are TRBV5-6 and TRBJ2-3; 7 bases line up with TRBD2. The sequence was obtained from a female donor in good health and CMV-seronegative. The source material was PBMCs. CDR3 in DNA: TGTGCCAGCAGCACCACCGGGACTAAACCTTTTGGTACGCAGTATTTT. Residues: CASSTTGTKPFGTQYF.